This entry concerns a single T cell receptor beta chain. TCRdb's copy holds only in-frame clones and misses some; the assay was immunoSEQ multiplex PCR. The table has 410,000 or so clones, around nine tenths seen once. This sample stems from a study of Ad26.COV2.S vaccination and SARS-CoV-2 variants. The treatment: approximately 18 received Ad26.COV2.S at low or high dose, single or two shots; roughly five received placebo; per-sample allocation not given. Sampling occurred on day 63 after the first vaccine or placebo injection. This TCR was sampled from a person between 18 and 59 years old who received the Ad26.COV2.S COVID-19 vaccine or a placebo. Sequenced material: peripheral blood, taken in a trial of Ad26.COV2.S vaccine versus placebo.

The CDR3, as DNA: TGTGCCAGCAGCCGAGGATTCAATGGTGGTCAGCCCCAGCATTTT. Translating it yields CASSRGFNGGQPQHF. This chain links TRBV7-9 with TRBJ1-5; D gene unclear. This CDR3 is 15 amino acids long. Germline V gene lookup returns CDR1 SEHNR and CDR2 FQNEAQ (reference sequence). V lost 5 bases, J lost 6 bases, and 17 bases lay in between.